The clone carrying this T cell receptor beta chain was observed a few times. Its antigen is still unknown. Germline V gene data show CDR1 as SGDLS and CDR2 as YYNGEE. The CDR3 spans 17 residues. Trimming removed 0 bases at V and 5 bases at J, with 18 bases between. The authors sorted CD4+ naive, central memory, regulatory and stem cell-like memory cells via CD45RO/CCR7/CD25/CD127/CD95/CD27. This sample is part of a study of beta chain features in type 1 diabetes. What was sequenced were expressed TCRB transcripts, since all of the isolated RNA had been reverse transcribed. There were 3.4 million or so reads on average in the naive, central memory and regulatory T cell samples. The data were produced by immunoSEQ multiplex PCR, yet TCRdb's version contains in-frame clones alone and is incomplete. This table has more than 100,000 clones, 28% appearing once. The study's findings and limits: The question of HLA type influencing TCRB rearrangement was one that remained unresolved here. Since sequencing was performed on cDNA, cells with high TCR expression could be over-represented. The study found moderately but significantly shorter TCRB CDR3s in all four CD4+ subsets of Type 1 diabetes patients.

The TCR comes from a woman between 18 and 30 years old with type 1 diabetes. The chain combines TRBV9 with TRBJ2-1, with D maybe TRBD1 (5 bases). Sequenced input: central memory CD4+ T cells from blood. CDR3 bases: TGTGCCAGCAGCGTAGTGACAGCTTCCCAAAATAACAATGAGCAGTTCTTC. Amino acid sequence: CASSVVTASQNNNEQFF. Together with reference TRBV9 and TRBJ2-1, the CDR3 gives the full variable domain: DSGVTQTPKHLITATGQRVTLRCSPRSGDLSVYWYQQSLDQGLQFLIQYYNGEERAKGNILERFSAQQFPDLHSELNLSSLELGDSALYFCASSVVTASQNNNEQFFGPGTRLTVL.